One and the same sample provided the 7 T cell receptor beta chains below, sequenced in a study of sequential checkpoint blockade in melanoma. Only in-frame clones appear in the TCRdb table, and some are missing; sequencing was by immunoSEQ multiplex PCR. Among a few thousand clones listed, 35% to 50% were seen once. Noted treatment: randomized to nivolumab then ipilimumab (arm A) or the reverse (arm B). The source material was tumor tissue (inferred from file names), sampled from a patient given nivolumab and ipilimumab in sequence. The receptors shown here come from a human donor with melanoma.

The rearrangement uses TRBV11-3 and TRBJ2-5, with 9 positions matching TRBD2. Per the germline V gene, CDR1 is SGHNT and CDR2 is YENEEA. CDR3 length: 16 amino acids. V was clipped by 3 bases and J by 4 bases; unmatched bases: 9. In nucleotides, the CDR3 is TGTGCCAGCAGCTTTACCCAGCGGGGGGTTGTAGAGACCCAGTACTTC. Translation: CASSFTQRGVVETQYF. Supplemented by reference TRBV11-3 and TRBJ2-5, the full variable domain reads EAGVVQSPRYKIIEKKQPVAFWCNPISGHNTLYWYLQNLGQGPELLIRYENEEAVDDSQLPKDRFSAERLKGVDSTLKIQPAELGDSAVYLCASSFTQRGVVETQYFGPGTRLLVL.

This clone turned up a few times. In DNA, the CDR3 is TGTGCCTGGAGTAGCGACTCCTTCCATCGCAATGAGCAGTTCTTC. Translation: CAWSSDSFHRNEQFF. V is TRBV30 and J is TRBJ2-1; D unresolved. The germline V and J ends were trimmed by 2 bases and 6 bases, with 17 bases remaining between them. This CDR3 has 15 amino acids. Germline loops: CDR1 GTSNPN, CDR2 SVGIG (reference sequence).

V and J are TRBV11-3 and TRBJ1-1; D is uncertain. V was pared by 0 bases and J by 5 bases, with 10 bases between. Germline V lookup: CDR1 SGHNT, CDR2 YENEEA. The CDR3 spans 14 residues. The CDR3 sequence: CASSLDTGRTEAFF. The CDR3 DNA follows: TGTGCCAGCAGCTTAGATACGGGTAGGACTGAAGCTTTCTTT. Filled out from reference TRBV11-3 and TRBJ1-1, the complete variable domain reads EAGVVQSPRYKIIEKKQPVAFWCNPISGHNTLYWYLQNLGQGPELLIRYENEEAVDDSQLPKDRFSAERLKGVDSTLKIQPAELGDSAVYLCASSLDTGRTEAFFGQGTRLTVV.

The V and J genes are TRBV15 and TRBJ2-3, with D possibly called TRBD1 or TRBD2 (5 bases each). This CDR3 has 16 residues. CDR1 and CDR2 from the germline V gene are LNHNV and YYDKDF (reference sequence). Trimming stripped 5 bases from V and 0 bases from J, with 15 bases between. CDR3 amino acids: CATSGGKFPSTDTQYF. The CDR3 DNA reads as TGTGCCACCAGCGGGGGAAAATTTCCTAGCACAGATACGCAGTATTTT.

The chain combines TRBV15 with TRBJ2-7, with 7 bases fitting TRBD1. V shed 0 bases and J 4 bases; nucleotides not matched to a gene: 9. Germline V CDR1 and CDR2: LNHNV, YYDKDF (reference sequence). There are 16 residues in the CDR3. The CDR3 loop is CATSRETRQGEYEQYF. DNA for the CDR3: TGTGCCACCAGCAGAGAGACACGTCAGGGGGAGTACGAGCAGTACTTC.

This clone was found many times. This rearrangement joins TRBV9 to TRBJ2-2, with 8 bases matching TRBD2. Trimming cost V 0 bases and J 4 bases; bases outside gene matches: 2. CDR3 size: 15 residues. Germline V gene data show CDR1 as SGDLS and CDR2 as YYNGEE. The CDR3 sequence: CASSVVGTSTGELFF. Written as DNA, the CDR3 is TGTGCCAGCAGCGTAGTAGGGACTAGCACCGGGGAGCTGTTTTTT.

V and J are TRBV19 and TRBJ2-3, with 8 bases identical to TRBD1. CDR3 length: 15 residues. Germline CDR1 and CDR2: LNHDA and SQIVND (reference sequence). V lost 3 bases and J lost 2; bases outside the gene matches: 4. The DNA of the CDR3 is TGTGCCAGTAGTATTCCGACAGGGGCCACAGATACGCAGTATTTT. The encoded protein is CASSIPTGATDTQYF.